This T cell receptor beta chain is from a study of tissue T cells after allogeneic stem cell transplantation. Profiled with immunoSEQ multiplex PCR; TCRdb holds only in-frame clones, not every one. The sample holds 26,000 or so clones; 75% to 95% are singletons and the top ten take roughly 2%. A note on this clone: Its antigen is still unknown.

The CDR3 has 13 amino acids. V lost 8 bases and J lost 5, with 10 bases in between. Per germline, CDR1 MNHNY and CDR2 SVGAGI (reference sequence). Study-level results: Motif-based clustering found tissue-specific repertoire signatures shared across patients, though few clones were shared.

The source material was blood, sampled before transplantation. The TCR was taken from a male donor aged 60 or older who later had graft-versus-host disease after an allogeneic stem cell transplant. The rearrangement joins TRBV6-6 to TRBJ1-6; possible D gene TRBD1, 5 bases. CDR3 sequence reads: CASSGGDNSPLHF. In DNA, the CDR3 is TGTGCCAGCTCCGGAGGGGATAATTCACCCCTCCACTTT.